This TCR beta chain was profiled in a study of T cells after yellow fever vaccination. TCRdb re-analysed the 5' RACE reads in MiXCR, keeping a single row per CDR3 protein. This table has about 240,000 distinct CDR3 sequences, 6.9% appearing once. The sample holds many counts of this clonotype. The CDR3 is 13 residues long. V shed 4 bases and J shed 6 bases, with 11 bases lying between them. The J gene is TRBJ2-3, the V gene TRBV12-3 or TRBV12-4; no clear D. This TCR came from a young man who received the YFV17D yellow fever vaccine. This specimen was CD4+ T cells sorted from PBMCs, taken 15 days after the yellow fever booster vaccination. For the CDR3, the DNA is TGTGCCAGCAGTTCCCGAGAGTGGGATACGCAGTATTTT. Translating gives CASSSREWDTQYF.